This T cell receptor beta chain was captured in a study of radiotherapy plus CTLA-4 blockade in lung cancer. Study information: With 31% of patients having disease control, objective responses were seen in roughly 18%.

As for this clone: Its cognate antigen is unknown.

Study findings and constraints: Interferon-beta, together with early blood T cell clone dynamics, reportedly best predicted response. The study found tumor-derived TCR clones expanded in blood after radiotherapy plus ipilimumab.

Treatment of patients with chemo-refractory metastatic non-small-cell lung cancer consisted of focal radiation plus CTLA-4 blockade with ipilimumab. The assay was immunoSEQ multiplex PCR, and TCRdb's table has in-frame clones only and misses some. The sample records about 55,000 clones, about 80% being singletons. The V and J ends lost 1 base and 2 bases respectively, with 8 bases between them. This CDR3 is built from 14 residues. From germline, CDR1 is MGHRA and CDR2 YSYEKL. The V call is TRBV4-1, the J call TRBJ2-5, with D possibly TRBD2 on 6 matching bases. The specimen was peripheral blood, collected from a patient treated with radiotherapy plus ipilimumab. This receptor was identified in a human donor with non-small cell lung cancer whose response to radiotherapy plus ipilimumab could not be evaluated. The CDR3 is CASSQVGGQETQYF. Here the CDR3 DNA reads TGCGCCAGCAGCCAAGTTGGGGGGCAAGAGACCCAGTACTTC.